The text below deals with one TCR beta chain. Antigen: not known. The sample originates from a study of CD8 T cells in Susac syndrome. Findings and limits, study-wide: It was acknowledged in the study that the number of individuals who were included in its TCR sequencing and HLA analysis was relatively small.

Germline V gene data show CDR1 as SNHLY and CDR2 as FYNNEI. The length of the CDR3 is 14 residues. V was pared by 3 bases and J by 6 bases, with 5 bases of the junction left unmatched. TEMRA cells underwent FACS enrichment and CD8+ and CD4+ T cells underwent negative isolation. Random hexamers primed reverse transcription of 0.5 to 1 ug RNA. TCRdb analysed the immunoSEQ multiplex PCR reads with MiXCR anew, one entry per CDR3 protein. In the table there are 95,000 to 150,000 distinct CDR3 sequences, 85% to 95% of which are singletons. What was sequenced was CD8+ T cells from PBMCs. The gene calls are TRBV2 and TRBJ2-3; 8 bases align to TRBD2. This TCR was sampled from a human donor with Susac syndrome. The CDR3 nucleotides are TGTGCCAGCAGTGACCCCGGGGGGGCCGATACGCAGTATTTT. Translated: CASSDPGGADTQYF.